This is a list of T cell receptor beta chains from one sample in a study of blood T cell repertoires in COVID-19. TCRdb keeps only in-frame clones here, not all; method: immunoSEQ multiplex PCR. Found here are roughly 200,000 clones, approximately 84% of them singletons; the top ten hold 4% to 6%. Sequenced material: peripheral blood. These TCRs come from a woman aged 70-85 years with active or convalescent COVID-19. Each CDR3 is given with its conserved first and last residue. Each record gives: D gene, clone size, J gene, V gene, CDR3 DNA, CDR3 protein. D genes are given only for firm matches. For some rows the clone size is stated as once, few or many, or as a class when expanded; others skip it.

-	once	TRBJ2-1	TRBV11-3	TGTGCCAGCAGCTGGACTTCCTCTAATGAGCAGTTCTTC	CASSWTSSNEQFF
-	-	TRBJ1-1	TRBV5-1	TGCGCCAGCAGCCCGACACGTGAGAACACTGAAGCTTTCTTT	CASSPTRENTEAFF
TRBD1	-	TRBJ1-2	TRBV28	TGTGCCAGCAGTTTAGACAGGGGAGCCTATGGCTACACCTTC	CASSLDRGAYGYTF
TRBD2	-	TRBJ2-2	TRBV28	TGTGCCAGCAGTTTTGACGGGAGGTGGTACGGGGAGCTGTTTTTT	CASSFDGRWYGELFF
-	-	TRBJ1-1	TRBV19	TGTGCCAGTAGTCCAGTGGGGGCTAGACTGGAAGCTTTCTTT	CASSPVGARLEAFF
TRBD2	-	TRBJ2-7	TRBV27	TGTGCCAGCAGTCAGCGGGAGAGCTCCTACGAGCAGTACTTC	CASSQRESSYEQYF
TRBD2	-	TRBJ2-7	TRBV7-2	TGTGCCAGCAGCTTAGACGGCGGGAGGGACGAGCAGTACTTC	CASSLDGGRDEQYF
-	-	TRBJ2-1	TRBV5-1	TGCGCCAGTCAGGATGGACTGACGGGGGGCTTCAATGAGCAGTTCTTC	CASQDGLTGGFNEQFF
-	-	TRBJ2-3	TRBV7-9	TGTGCCAGCAGCTCTAGAGCAGGGATTAGCGATACGCAGTATTTT	CASSSRAGISDTQYF
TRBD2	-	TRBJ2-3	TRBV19	TGTGCCAGTAGTCGGGCTAGCGGGAGGTTAACAGATACGCAGTATTTT	CASSRASGRLTDTQYF
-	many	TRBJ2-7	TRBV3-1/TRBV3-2	TGTGCCAGCAGCCACTTGGGGGCGGGAGTCCACGAGCAGTACTTC	CASSHLGAGVHEQYF
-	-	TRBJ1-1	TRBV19	TGTGCCAGTAGCGCAAACAGGAACACTGAAGCTTTCTTT	CASSANRNTEAFF
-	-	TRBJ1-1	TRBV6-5	TGTGCCAGCAGTTACCTAGGGAGGGGAACTGAAGCTTTCTTT	CASSYLGRGTEAFF
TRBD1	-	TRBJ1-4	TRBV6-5	TGTGCCAGCAGTTTTTGGACAGGGGCTGAAAAACTGTTTTTT	CASSFWTGAEKLFF
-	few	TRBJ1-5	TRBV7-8	TGTGCCAGCAGCTCTACAGGGAACAATCAGCCCCAGCATTTT	CASSSTGNNQPQHF
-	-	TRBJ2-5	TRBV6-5	TGTGCCAGCAGCTCGGGGGAGACCCAGTACTTC	CASSSGETQYF
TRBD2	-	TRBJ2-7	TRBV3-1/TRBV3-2	TGTGCCAGCAGCCCCGGACTAGCGGGGATCTCCTACGAGCAGTACTTC	CASSPGLAGISYEQYF
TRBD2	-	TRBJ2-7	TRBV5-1	TGCGCCAGCAGCTTGGGGACTAGCGGGAGCTTGTACGAGCAGTACTTC	CASSLGTSGSLYEQYF
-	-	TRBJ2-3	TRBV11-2	TGTGCCAGCAGCCCAACTCCGGGACTCCCGCCTCCCATATCCCAGTATTTT	CASSPTPGLPPPISQYF
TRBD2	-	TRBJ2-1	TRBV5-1	TGCGCCAGCAGTTCGGATGCGGGAGGAATTATAAATGAGCAGTTCTTC	CASSSDAGGIINEQFF
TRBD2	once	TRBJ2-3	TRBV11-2	TGTGCCAGCAGCCCCGGTCGCGGGAGGGCCGGAGATACGCAGTATTTT	CASSPGRGRAGDTQYF
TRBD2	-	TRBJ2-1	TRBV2	TGTGCCAGCACACCCGGGACTAACTTAGGCAATGAGCAGTTCTTC	CASTPGTNLGNEQFF
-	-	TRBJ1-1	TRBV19	TGTGCCAGTAGTCGTCTCCGTAGTAACACTGAAGCTTTCTTT	CASSRLRSNTEAFF
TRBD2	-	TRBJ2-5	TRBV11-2	TGTGCCAGCACTCTCGGAGGGGGACTAGCGGAAGAGACCCAGTACTTC	CASTLGGGLAEETQYF
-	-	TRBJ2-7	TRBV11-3	TGTGCCAGCAGCCCACGGGACAAACCCTACGAGCAGTACTTC	CASSPRDKPYEQYF
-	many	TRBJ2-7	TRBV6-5	TGTGCCAGCAGCCGAGTAGGAGGATACGAGCAGTACTTC	CASSRVGGYEQYF
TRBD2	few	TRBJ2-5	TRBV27	TGTGCCAGCAGTTTATCAGGGAGGGGAGAGACCCAGTACTTC	CASSLSGRGETQYF
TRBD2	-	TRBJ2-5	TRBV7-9	TGTGCCAGCAGGGAAGGTAACGGACTAGCGGAGGGGTCAGAGACCCAGTACTTC	CASREGNGLAEGSETQYF
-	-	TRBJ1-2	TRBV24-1	TGTGCCACCAGCCAGGGGCTCGATGGCTACACCTTC	CATSQGLDGYTF
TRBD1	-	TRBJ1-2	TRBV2	TGTGCCAGCAGCCCTCAGGGACAGAAATTGAGCTACACCTTC	CASSPQGQKLSYTF
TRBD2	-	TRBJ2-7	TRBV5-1	TGCGCCAGCAGCCGGACTAGCGGGAGCTCCTACGAGCAGTACTTC	CASSRTSGSSYEQYF